Sequencing of this T cell receptor (beta chain) was carried out in a study of monozygotic twins with inflammatory bowel disease. Of note for this clonotype: The antigen remains undetermined.

Germline CDR1 reads KGHDR; CDR2 reads SFDVKD. The CDR3 has 17 residues. Notes on the study in general: Lower sharing of clonotypes with other individuals was seen in IBD patients than in healthy twins. This was most marked in patients showing signs of disease activity. Distinction of different T cell subtypes was not possible. By inverse Simpson index, TCRbeta diversity was lower in IBD patients than in healthy co-twins.

TCRdb processed the 5' RACE reads again and assigns one entry to each CDR3 protein, with no DNA. The sample table sets out a few hundred thousand distinct CDR3 sequences. The sequenced material came from blood. This sequence joins TRBV24-1 and TRBJ2-1; TCRdb's D call of TRBD1 is untestable without DNA. The clonotype comes from a human donor with ulcerative colitis or Crohn's disease, or a healthy co-twin of an affected twin (not recorded which). CDR3 amino acids: CATSDSPGAQGLNEQFF.